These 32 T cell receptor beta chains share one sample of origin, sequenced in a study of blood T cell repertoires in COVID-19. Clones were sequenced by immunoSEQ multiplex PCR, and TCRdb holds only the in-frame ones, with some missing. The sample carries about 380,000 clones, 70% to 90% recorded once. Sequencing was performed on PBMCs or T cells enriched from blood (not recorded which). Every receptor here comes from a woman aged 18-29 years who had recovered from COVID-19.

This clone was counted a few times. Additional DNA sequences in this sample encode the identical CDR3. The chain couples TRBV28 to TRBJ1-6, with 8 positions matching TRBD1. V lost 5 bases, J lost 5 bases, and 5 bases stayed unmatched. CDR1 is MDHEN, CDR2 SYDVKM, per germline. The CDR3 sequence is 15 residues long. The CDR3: CASSPVDRDNSPLHF. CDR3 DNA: TGTGCCAGCAGTCCTGTGGACAGGGATAATTCACCCCTCCACTTT. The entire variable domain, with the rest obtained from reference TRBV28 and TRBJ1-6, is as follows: DVKVTQSSRYLVKRTGEKVFLECVQDMDHENMFWYRQDPGLGLRLIYFSYDVKMKEKGDIPEGYSVSREKKERFSLILESASTNQTSMYLCASSPVDRDNSPLHFGNGTRLTVT.

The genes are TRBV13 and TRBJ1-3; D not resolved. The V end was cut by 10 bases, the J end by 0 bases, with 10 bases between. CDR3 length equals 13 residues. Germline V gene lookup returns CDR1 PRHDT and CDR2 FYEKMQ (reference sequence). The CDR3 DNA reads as TGTGCCAACCGGGGTCTCTCTGGAAACACCATATATTTT. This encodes CANRGLSGNTIYF.

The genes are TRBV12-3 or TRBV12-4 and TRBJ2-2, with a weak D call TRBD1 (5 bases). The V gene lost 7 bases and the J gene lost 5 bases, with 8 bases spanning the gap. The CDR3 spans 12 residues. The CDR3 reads CASTGHTGELFF. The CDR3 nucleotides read TGTGCCAGCACAGGGCATACCGGGGAGCTGTTTTTT.

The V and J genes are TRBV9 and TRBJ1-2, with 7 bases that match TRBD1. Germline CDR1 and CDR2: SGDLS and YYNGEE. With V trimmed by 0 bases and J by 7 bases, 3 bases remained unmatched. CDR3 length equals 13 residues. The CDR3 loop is CASSVARDSGYTF. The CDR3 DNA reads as TGTGCCAGCAGCGTAGCTAGGGACAGTGGCTACACCTTC.

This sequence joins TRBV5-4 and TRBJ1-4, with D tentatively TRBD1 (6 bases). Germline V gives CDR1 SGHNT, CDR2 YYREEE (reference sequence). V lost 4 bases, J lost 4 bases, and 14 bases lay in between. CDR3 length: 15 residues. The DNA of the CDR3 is TGTGCCAGCAGCCCGGGACAAACCAATAATGAAAAACTGTTTTTT. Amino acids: CASSPGQTNNEKLFF.

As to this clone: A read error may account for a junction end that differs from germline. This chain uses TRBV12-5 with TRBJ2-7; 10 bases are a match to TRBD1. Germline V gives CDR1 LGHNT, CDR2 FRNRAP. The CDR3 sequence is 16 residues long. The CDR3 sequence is CASGLAGTGAPYEQYF. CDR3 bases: TGTGCTAGTGGCTTGGCCGGGACAGGGGCCCCCTACGAGCAGTACTTC.

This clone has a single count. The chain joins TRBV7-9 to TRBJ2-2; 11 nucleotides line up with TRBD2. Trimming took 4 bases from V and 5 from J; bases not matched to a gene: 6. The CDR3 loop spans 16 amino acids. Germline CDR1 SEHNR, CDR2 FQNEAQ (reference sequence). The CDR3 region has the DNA TGTGCCAGCAGCTCGACTAGCGGGGACCCAACCGGGGAGCTGTTTTTT. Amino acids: CASSSTSGDPTGELFF.

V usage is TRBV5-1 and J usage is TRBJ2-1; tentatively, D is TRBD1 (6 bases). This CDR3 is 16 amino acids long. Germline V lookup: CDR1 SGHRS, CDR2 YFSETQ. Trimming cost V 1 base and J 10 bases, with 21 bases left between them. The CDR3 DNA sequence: TGCGCCAGCAGCTTGATCCCCGGGACACCTGACCGGGAGCAGTTCTTC. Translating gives CASSLIPGTPDREQFF.

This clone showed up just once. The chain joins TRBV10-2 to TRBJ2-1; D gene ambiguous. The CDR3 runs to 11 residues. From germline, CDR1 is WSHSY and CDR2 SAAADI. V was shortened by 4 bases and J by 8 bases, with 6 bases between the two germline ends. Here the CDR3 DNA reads TGCGCCAGCAGTGTAGTTGATGAGCAGTTCTTC. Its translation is CASSVVDEQFF.

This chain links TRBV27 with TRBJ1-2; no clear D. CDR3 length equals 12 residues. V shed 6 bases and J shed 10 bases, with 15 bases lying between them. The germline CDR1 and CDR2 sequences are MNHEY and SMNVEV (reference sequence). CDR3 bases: TGTGCCAGCAGCCCAAATACAGTCTTCTACACCTTC. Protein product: CASSPNTVFYTF.

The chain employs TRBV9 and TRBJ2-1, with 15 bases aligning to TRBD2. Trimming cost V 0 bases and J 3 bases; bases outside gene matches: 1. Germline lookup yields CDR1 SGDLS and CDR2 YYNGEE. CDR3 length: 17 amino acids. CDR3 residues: CASSVGTSGGVYNEQFF. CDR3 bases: TGTGCCAGCAGCGTAGGGACTAGCGGGGGGGTCTACAATGAGCAGTTCTTC.

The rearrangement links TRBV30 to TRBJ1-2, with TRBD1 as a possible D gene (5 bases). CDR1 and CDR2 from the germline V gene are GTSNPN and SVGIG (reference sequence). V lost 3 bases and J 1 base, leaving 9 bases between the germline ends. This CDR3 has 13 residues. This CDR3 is CAWRGQVNYGYTF. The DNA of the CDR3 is TGTGCCTGGAGAGGACAAGTTAACTATGGCTACACCTTC.

CDR3 loop: CASSAYRGIQPQHF. The CDR3 bases are TGTGCCAGCAGCGCCTACAGGGGAATTCAGCCCCAGCATTTT. This chain joins TRBV3-1 (or the pseudogene TRBV3-2) and TRBJ1-5, with 7 bases identical to TRBD1. The CDR3 extends over 14 amino acids. V shed 5 bases and J 6 bases; nucleotides not matched to a gene: 7. Per germline, CDR1 LGHDT and CDR2 YNNKEL (reference sequence).

The CDR3 region has the DNA TGTGCCAGCAGAGCAAGGCCCGGACAGGGGTACGAGCAGTACTTC. Residues: CASRARPGQGYEQYF. J is TRBJ2-7 and V is TRBV2; TRBD1 matches 9 bases. The length of the CDR3 is 15 residues. V trimming: 6 bases; J trimming: 4 bases; junction bases outside the gene matches: 10. CDR1 is SNHLY and CDR2 is FYNNEI in the germline V gene.

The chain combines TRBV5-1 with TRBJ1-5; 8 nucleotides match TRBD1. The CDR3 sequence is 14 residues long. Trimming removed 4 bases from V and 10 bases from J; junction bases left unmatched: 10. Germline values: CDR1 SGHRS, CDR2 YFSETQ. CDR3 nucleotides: TGCGCCAGCAGCGACGGGACAGGCCTATTTCCCCAGCATTTT. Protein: CASSDGTGLFPQHF.

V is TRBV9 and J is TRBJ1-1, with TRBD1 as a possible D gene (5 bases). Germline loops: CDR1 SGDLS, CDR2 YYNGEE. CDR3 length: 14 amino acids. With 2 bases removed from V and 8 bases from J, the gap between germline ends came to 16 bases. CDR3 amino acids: CASSVGGESSEAFF. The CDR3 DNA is TGTGCCAGCAGCGTTGGGGGGGAGTCGAGCGAAGCTTTCTTT.

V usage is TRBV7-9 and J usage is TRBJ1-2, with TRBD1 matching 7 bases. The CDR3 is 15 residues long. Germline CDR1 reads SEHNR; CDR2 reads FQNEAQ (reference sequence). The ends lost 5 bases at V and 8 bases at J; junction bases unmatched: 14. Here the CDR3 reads CASSRSQPTGWGYTF. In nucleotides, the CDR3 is TGTGCCAGCAGCCGCTCTCAACCGACAGGGTGGGGCTACACCTTC.

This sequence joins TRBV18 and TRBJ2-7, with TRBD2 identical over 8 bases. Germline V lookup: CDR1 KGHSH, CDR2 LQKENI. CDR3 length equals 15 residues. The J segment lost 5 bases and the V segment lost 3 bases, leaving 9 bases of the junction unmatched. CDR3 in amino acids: CASSPVAGGGHEQYF. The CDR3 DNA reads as TGTGCCAGCTCACCTGTGGCGGGGGGAGGCCACGAGCAGTACTTC.

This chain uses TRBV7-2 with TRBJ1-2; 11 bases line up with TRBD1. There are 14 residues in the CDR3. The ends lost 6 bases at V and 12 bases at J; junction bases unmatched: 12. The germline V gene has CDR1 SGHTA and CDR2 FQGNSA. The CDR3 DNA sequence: TGTGCCAGCAGGCGGGGACAGGGGGATAAGTCCCACACCTTC. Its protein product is CASRRGQGDKSHTF.

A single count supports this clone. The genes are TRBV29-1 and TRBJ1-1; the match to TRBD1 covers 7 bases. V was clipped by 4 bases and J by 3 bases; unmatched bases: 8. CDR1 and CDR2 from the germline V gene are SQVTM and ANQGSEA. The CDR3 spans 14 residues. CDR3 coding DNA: TGCAGCGTTGTCGACAGGGCGAGGTACACTGAAGCTTTCTTT. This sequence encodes CSVVDRARYTEAFF.

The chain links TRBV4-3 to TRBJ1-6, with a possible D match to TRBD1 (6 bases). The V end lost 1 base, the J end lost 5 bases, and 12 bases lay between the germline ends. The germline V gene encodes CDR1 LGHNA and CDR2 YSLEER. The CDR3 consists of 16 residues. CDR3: CASSQAGGQHNSPLHF. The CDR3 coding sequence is TGCGCCAGCAGCCAAGCTGGCGGACAGCATAATTCACCCCTCCACTTT.

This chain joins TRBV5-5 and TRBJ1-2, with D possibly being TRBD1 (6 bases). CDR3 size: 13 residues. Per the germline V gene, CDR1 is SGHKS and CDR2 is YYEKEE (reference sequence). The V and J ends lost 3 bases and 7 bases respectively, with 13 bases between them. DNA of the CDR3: TGTGCCAGCAGCTCACAGGGTATCGGTGGCTACACCTTC. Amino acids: CASSSQGIGGYTF.

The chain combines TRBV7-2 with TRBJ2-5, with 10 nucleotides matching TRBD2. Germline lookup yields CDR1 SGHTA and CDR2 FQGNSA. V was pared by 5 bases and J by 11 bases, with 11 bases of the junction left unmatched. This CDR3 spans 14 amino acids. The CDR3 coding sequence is TGTGCCAGCAGCGTACTGATAGCGGGGGGCGAACAGTACTTC. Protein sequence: CASSVLIAGGEQYF.

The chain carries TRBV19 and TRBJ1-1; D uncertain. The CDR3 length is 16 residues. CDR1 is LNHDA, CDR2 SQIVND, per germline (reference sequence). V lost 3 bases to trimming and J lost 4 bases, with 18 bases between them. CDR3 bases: TGTGCCAGTAGTATGGTACGTGCGATCGGGATCACTGAAGCTTTCTTT. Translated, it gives CASSMVRAIGITEAFF.

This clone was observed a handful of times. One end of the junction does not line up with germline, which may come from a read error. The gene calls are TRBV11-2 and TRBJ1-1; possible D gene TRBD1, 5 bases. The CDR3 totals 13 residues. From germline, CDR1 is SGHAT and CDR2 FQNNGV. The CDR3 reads CASSVDSFTEAFF. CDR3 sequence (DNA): TGTGCCAGCAGCGTAGACAGTTTCACTGAAGCTTTCTTT.

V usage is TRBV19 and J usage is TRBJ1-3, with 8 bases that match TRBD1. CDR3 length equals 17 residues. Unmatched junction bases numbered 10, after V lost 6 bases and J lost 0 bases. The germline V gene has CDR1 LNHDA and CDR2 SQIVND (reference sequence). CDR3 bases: TGTGCCAGTAGCGGACAGGGAACGAGAGTCTCTGGAAACACCATATATTTT. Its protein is CASSGQGTRVSGNTIYF.

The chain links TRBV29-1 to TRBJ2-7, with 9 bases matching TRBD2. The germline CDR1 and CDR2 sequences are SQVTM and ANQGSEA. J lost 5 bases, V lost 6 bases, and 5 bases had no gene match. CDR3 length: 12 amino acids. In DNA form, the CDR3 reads TGCAGCGTCGGACTAGCGAGGAACGAGCAGTACTTC. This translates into CSVGLARNEQYF.

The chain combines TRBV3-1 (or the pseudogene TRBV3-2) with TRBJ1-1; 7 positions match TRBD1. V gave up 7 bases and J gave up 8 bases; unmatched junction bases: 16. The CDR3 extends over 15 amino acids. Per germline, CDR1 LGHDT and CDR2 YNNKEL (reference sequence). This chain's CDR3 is CASTPRGQAKTEAFF. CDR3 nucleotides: TGTGCCAGCACCCCAAGGGGGCAGGCGAAAACAGAAGCTTTCTTT.

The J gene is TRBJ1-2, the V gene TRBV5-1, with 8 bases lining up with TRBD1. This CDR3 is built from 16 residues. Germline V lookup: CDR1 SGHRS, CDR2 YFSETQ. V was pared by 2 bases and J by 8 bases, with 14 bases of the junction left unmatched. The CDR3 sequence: CASSFEGQGRFEGYTF. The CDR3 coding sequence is TGCGCCAGCAGCTTCGAAGGACAGGGTAGATTCGAAGGCTACACCTTC.

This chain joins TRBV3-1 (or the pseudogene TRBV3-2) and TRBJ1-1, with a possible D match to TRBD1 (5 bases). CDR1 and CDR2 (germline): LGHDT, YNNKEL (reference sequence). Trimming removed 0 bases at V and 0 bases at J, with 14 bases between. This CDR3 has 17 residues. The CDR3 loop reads CASSQEGQHYMNTEAFF. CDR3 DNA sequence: TGTGCCAGCAGCCAAGAGGGGCAACACTATATGAACACTGAAGCTTTCTTT.

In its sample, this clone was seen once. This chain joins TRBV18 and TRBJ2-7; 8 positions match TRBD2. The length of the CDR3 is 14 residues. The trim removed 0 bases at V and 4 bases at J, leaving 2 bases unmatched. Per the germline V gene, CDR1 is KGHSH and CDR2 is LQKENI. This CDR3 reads CASSPPSGGYEQYF. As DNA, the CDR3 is TGTGCCAGCTCACCACCCAGCGGGGGATACGAGCAGTACTTC.

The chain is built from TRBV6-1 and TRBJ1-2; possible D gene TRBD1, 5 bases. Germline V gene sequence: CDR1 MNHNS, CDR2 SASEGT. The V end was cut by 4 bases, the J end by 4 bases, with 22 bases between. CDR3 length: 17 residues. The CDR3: CASSVVEGTLTVYGYTF. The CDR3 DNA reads TGTGCCAGCAGTGTCGTCGAGGGGACTTTAACCGTCTATGGCTACACCTTC.